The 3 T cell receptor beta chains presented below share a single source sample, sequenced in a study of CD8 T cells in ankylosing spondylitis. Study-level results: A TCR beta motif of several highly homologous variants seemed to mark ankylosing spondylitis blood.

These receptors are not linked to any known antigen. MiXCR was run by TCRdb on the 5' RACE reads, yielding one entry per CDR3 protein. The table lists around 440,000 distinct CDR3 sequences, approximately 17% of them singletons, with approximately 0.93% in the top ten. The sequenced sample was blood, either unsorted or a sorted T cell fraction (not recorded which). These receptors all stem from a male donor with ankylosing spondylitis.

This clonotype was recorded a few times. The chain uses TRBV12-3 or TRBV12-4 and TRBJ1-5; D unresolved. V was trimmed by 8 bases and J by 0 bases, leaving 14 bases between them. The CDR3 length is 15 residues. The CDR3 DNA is TGTGCCAGCTCCCCCCCGGCCCCTAGCAATCAGCCCCAGCATTTT. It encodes CASSPPAPSNQPQHF.

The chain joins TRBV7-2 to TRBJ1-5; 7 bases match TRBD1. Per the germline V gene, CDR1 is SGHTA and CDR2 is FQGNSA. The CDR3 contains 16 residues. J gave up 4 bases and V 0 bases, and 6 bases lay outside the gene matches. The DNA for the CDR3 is TGTGCCAGCAGCTTAGCGGGGACAGAGGTAAATCAGCCCCAGCATTTT. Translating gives CASSLAGTEVNQPQHF.

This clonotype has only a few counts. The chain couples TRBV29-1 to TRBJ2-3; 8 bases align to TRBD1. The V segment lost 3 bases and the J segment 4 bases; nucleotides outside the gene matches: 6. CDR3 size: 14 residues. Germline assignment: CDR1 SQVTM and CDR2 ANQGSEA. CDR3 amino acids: CSVEPGQVPDTQYF. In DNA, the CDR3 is TGCAGCGTTGAGCCGGGACAGGTACCAGATACGCAGTATTTT.